This T cell receptor (beta chain) was sequenced during a study of blood T cell repertoires in COVID-19. Study in general: Collection of acute and convalescent COVID-19 samples took place in the United States, Italy and Spain. Nucleic acid was either cDNA or gDNA, and it came from T cells, B-cell-depleted T cells, or PBMCs.

This clone was picked up a small number of times. Per the original data handling: By means of reference gene primer amplification, nucleated cell counts were estimated. The assay was immunoSEQ multiplex PCR, and TCRdb's table has in-frame clones only and misses some. V and J calls and clone size are as listed in that table; D and trimming were resolved from the DNA. Among just over 150,000 clones listed, around 85% were seen once. The CDR3 is 16 residues long. The germline CDR1 and CDR2 sequences are KGHSH and LQKENI. Trimming cost V 1 base and J 2 bases; bases outside gene matches: 4. The sequenced sample consisted of peripheral blood. The chain recombines TRBV18 with TRBJ1-5; the match to TRBD1 covers 8 bases. The receptor comes from a human donor with acute or convalescent COVID-19. The donor label of this sample is uncertain. DNA for the CDR3: TGTGCCAGCTCACCACAGGACAGGGTTGGCAATCAGCCCCAGCATTTT. Protein sequence: CASSPQDRVGNQPQHF.